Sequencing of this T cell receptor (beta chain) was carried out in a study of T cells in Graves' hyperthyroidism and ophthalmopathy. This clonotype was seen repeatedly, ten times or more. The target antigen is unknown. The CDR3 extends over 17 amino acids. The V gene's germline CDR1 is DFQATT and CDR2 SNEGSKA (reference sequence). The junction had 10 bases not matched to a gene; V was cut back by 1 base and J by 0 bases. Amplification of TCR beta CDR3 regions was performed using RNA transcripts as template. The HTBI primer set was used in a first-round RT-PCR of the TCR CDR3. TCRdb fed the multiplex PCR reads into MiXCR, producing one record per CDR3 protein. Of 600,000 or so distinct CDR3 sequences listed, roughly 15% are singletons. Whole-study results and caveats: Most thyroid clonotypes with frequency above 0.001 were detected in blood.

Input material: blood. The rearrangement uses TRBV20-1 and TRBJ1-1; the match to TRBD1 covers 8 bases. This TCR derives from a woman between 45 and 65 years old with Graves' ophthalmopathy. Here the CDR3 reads CSARGRDRTVMNTEAFF. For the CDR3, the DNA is TGCAGTGCTAGAGGACGGGACAGGACAGTAATGAACACTGAAGCTTTCTTT.